Described below is a single T cell receptor beta chain sequence and its context. The data derive from a study of follicular helper T cells after annual influenza vaccination. CDR1 and CDR2 (germline): MNHNS, SASEGT. This CDR3 is 14 amino acids long. The V end was cut by 7 bases, the J end by 3 bases, with 13 bases between. Described time point: 2014-2015 season, pre-vaccination. Sequenced by immunoSEQ multiplex PCR; TCRdb stores in-frame clones only, minus some. The table includes about 2,500 clones, more than 75% detected once. V is TRBV6-1 and J is TRBJ2-4; TRBD1 is a possible D gene (6 bases). Sequencing was performed on CXCR5+ CD38+ circulating T follicular helper cells from blood, taken on the day of influenza vaccination. Sample subset: circulating Tfh, non-naive CD4+CXCR5+PD-1+ (ICOS+CD38+ or ICOS-CD38-). The sequence derives from an adult who received the influenza vaccine. CDR3 bases: TGTGCCAGCATAAGGGGGTCGGACAAAAACATTCAGTACTTC. Residues: CASIRGSDKNIQYF.